Following are 20 T cell receptor beta chains from one sample sequenced in a study of CD8+CD57+ T cells in acquired aplastic anemia. Selection for sequencing was limited to patients who had shown CD8+CD57+ cell expansion by flow cytometry. CDR3 and TCR beta VDJ profiling relied on a genomic DNA template. TCRdb passed the reads through MiXCR, listing each CDR3 protein once. Of 200,000 to 250,000 distinct CDR3 sequences in the sample, less than 75% were seen once. Sequencing was carried out using sorted CD4+, CD8+, or CD8+CD57+ T cells (not recorded which) from PBMCs. These TCRs come from a human donor with aplastic anemia.

The chain combines TRBV11-2 with TRBJ2-1; D possibly corresponds to TRBD1 (7 bases). Germline V lookup: CDR1 SGHAT, CDR2 FQNNGV. The CDR3 consists of 13 residues. Deletions cut 5 bases from V and 8 bases from J, with 13 bases between. In DNA, the CDR3 is TGTGCCAGCAGCCCTCAGGGGGAGGATGAGCAGTTCTTC. Translation: CASSPQGEDEQFF.

The table lists this clonotype with a few counts. V gene TRBV7-9 combines with J gene TRBJ2-7; 12 bases line up with TRBD2. Per germline, CDR1 SEHNR and CDR2 FQNEAQ (reference sequence). The CDR3 loop spans 14 amino acids. The junction had 4 bases not matched to a gene; V was cut back by 6 bases and J by 4 bases. The CDR3, as DNA: TGTGCCAGCAGGCTAGCGGGGGGGCGGTACGAGCAGTACTTC. It is translated as CASRLAGGRYEQYF. Full variable domain (outside the CDR3, taken from reference TRBV7-9 and TRBJ2-7): DTGVSQNPRHKITKRGQNVTFRCDPISEHNRLYWYRQTLGQGPEFLTYFQNEAQLEKSRLLSDRFSAERPKGSFSTLEIQRTEQGDSAMYLCASRLAGGRYEQYFGPGTRLTVT.

The V gene is TRBV7-9, the J gene TRBJ2-3; 13 bases map to TRBD2. Germline V gene data show CDR1 as SEHNR and CDR2 as FQNEAQ (reference sequence). V trimming: 2 bases; J trimming: 4 bases; junction bases outside the gene matches: 12. The CDR3 runs 19 residues. CDR3 in amino acids: CASSLTYLGTSGKADTQYF. Written as DNA, the CDR3 is TGTGCCAGCAGCTTAACCTACCTCGGGACTAGCGGGAAGGCAGATACGCAGTATTTT.

This clonotype was seen repeatedly, ten times or more. The chain uses TRBV9 and TRBJ2-2; 8 bases are shared with TRBD2. Germline loops: CDR1 SGDLS, CDR2 YYNGEE. J was trimmed by 6 bases and V by 5 bases; bases with no gene match: 3. There are 13 residues in the CDR3. CDR3 in DNA: TGTGCCAGCAGTATCGGGGGGGCCGGGGAGCTGTTTTTT. Its protein is CASSIGGAGELFF. The full variable domain, with the rest looked up from reference TRBV9 and TRBJ2-2, is DSGVTQTPKHLITATGQRVTLRCSPRSGDLSVYWYQQSLDQGLQFLIQYYNGEERAKGNILERFSAQQFPDLHSELNLSSLELGDSALYFCASSIGGAGELFFGEGSRLTVL.

Ten or more counts support this clonotype. The genes are TRBV5-8 and TRBJ2-7; D is perhaps TRBD1 (5 bases). Germline CDR1 is SGHTS and CDR2 is YDEGEE. The CDR3 is made up of 14 amino acids. Trimming took 6 bases from V and 5 from J, leaving 18 bases between them. The DNA of the CDR3 is TGTGCCAGCACCGCTTGGGGCATAGTCCACGAGCAGTACTTC. Protein product: CASTAWGIVHEQYF.

This sequence joins TRBV11-3 and TRBJ2-7; 7 bases line up with TRBD2. Germline CDR1 is SGHNT and CDR2 is YENEEA. Germline trimming cut 5 bases from V and 2 bases from J; bases unmatched to any gene: 9. The CDR3 is 15 amino acids. The CDR3 spells CASSPIPGGTYEQYF. CDR3 sequence (DNA): TGTGCCAGCAGCCCAATTCCGGGGGGAACCTACGAGCAGTACTTC.

CDR3 nucleotides: TGTGCCATCAGTGGGACAGGGAGGGGGGATACGCAGTATTTT. Residues: CAISGTGRGDTQYF. The J gene is TRBJ2-3, the V gene TRBV10-3, with D maybe TRBD1 (8 bases). Germline V lookup: CDR1 ENHRY, CDR2 SYGVKD. V shed 4 bases and J shed 6 bases, with 14 bases lying between them. This CDR3 comprises 14 residues.

This chain connects TRBV2 to TRBJ2-5; 7 positions match TRBD1. The better agreement between TRBJ2-7 and the DNA end casts doubt on the J call. CDR1 is SNHLY and CDR2 is FYNNEI in the germline V gene. This CDR3 is 15 amino acids long. The CDR3 spells CASSFLRRDSLEQYF. Written as DNA, the CDR3 is TGTGCCAGCAGTTTCCTGCGCAGGGACAGTCTCGAGCAGTACTTC.

On this clonotype: Because it lacks the conserved phenylalanine or tryptophan at the end, this CDR3 is likely a read error. The gene calls are TRBV19 and TRBJ2-7; D is perhaps TRBD1 (6 bases). The CDR3 totals 18 residues. V lost 1 base, J lost 0 bases, and 19 bases lay in between. The V gene's germline CDR1 is LNHDA and CDR2 SQIVND (reference sequence). As DNA, the CDR3 is TGTGCCAGTAGTATAGGTGGTACAGGGTTGGATGGCTCCTACGAGCAGTACCTC. Its translation: CASSIGGTGLDGSYEQYL.

V is TRBV19 and J is TRBJ1-1, with D perhaps TRBD1 (5 bases). CDR1 is LNHDA, CDR2 SQIVND, per germline (reference sequence). Trimming stripped 6 bases from V and 0 bases from J, with 14 bases between. This CDR3 is 15 amino acids long. CDR3 sequence (DNA): TGTGCCAGTAGGACCGGGACTAGCATGAACACTGAAGCTTTCTTT. Its translation: CASRTGTSMNTEAFF. Based on the CDR3 plus reference TRBV19 and TRBJ1-1, the full variable domain is DGGITQSPKYLFRKEGQNVTLSCEQNLNHDAMYWYRQDPGQGLRLIYYSQIVNDFQKGDIAEGYSVSREKKESFPLTVTSAQKNPTAFYLCASRTGTSMNTEAFFGQGTRLTVV.

The sample holds many counts of this clonotype. The chain links TRBV7-3 to TRBJ1-1; D is possibly TRBD1 (6 bases). This CDR3 comprises 14 residues. The germline V gene encodes CDR1 SGHTA and CDR2 FQGTGA. Trimming took 4 bases from V and 4 from J, leaving 13 bases between them. In nucleotides, the CDR3 is TGTGCCAGCAGCTCCCCCGGGGGCTTCACTGAAGCTTTCTTT. Protein sequence: CASSSPGGFTEAFF.

The J gene is TRBJ2-7, the V gene TRBV14; D ambiguous. Trimming left V 3 bases short and J 1 base short, with 7 bases between. The CDR3 loop spans 13 amino acids. CDR1 and CDR2 from the germline V gene are SGHDN and FVKESK. CDR3 sequence (DNA): TGTGCCAGCAGCCAGGTCAGTTCCTACGAGCAGTACTTC. Its protein is CASSQVSSYEQYF.

With respect to this clonotype: One end of the junction fails to match germline, which may point to a read error. This rearrangement joins TRBV20-1 to TRBJ2-1; no firm D call. There are 14 residues in the CDR3. Germline V gene data show CDR1 as DFQATT and CDR2 as SNEGSKA (reference sequence). The CDR3 DNA sequence: TGCAGTGCTAGTTGGGCAGGCGGCTACAATGAGCCGTTCTTC. Amino acids: CSASWAGGYNEPFF.

This chain uses TRBV7-9 with TRBJ1-4, with D possibly matching TRBD1 (5 bases). Trimming took 3 bases from V and 6 from J, leaving 17 bases between them. This CDR3 spans 16 amino acids. The V gene's germline CDR1 is SEHNR and CDR2 FQNEAQ (reference sequence). This CDR3 is CASSFPRGDRDEKLFF. As DNA, the CDR3 is TGTGCCAGCAGCTTTCCTCGAGGGGATAGAGATGAAAAACTGTTTTTT.

This clonotype was picked up a small number of times. The V call is TRBV7-9, the J call TRBJ2-7; D may be TRBD2 (7 bases). The CDR3 consists of 14 residues. The germline V and J ends were trimmed by 5 bases and 2 bases, with 13 bases remaining between them. Germline-derived CDR1 and CDR2 are SEHNR and FQNEAQ (reference sequence). The CDR3 is CASSPWGGAYEQYF. Here the CDR3 DNA reads TGTGCCAGCAGCCCCTGGGGGGGCGCCTACGAGCAGTACTTC.

Details on this clonotype: Lacking the conserved final phenylalanine or tryptophan, this CDR3 likely reflects a read error. The chain joins TRBV10-3 to TRBJ1-2; the D gene is possibly TRBD1 (5 bases). The CDR3 length is 13 residues. In germline, CDR1 is ENHRY, CDR2 SYGVKD. The V end lost 7 bases, the J end lost 3 bases, and 12 bases lay between the germline ends. The CDR3 is CAIKGDSDYGYTL. In nucleotides, the CDR3 is TGTGCCATCAAAGGAGACAGCGACTATGGCTACACCTTA.

This clonotype occurred many times. The CDR3 protein is CASIPRVAGADTQYF. As DNA, the CDR3 is TGTGCCAGCATTCCAAGGGTAGCGGGGGCCGATACGCAGTATTTT. The chain carries TRBV12-3 or TRBV12-4 and TRBJ2-3, with 9 nucleotides matching TRBD2. Unmatched junction bases numbered 11, after V lost 7 bases and J lost 6 bases. The CDR3 spans 15 residues.

This clonotype was seen repeatedly, ten times or more. The gene calls are TRBV9 and TRBJ2-3; D gene ambiguous. The CDR3 has 12 amino acids. V lost 5 bases and J lost 0, with 4 bases in between. Germline CDR1 is SGDLS and CDR2 is YYNGEE. The CDR3 region has the DNA TGTGCCAGCAGTCCTAGCACAGATACGCAGTATTTT. It translates to CASSPSTDTQYF.

In this sample, this clonotype turned up a few times. J is TRBJ1-6 and V is TRBV5-1, with D possibly being TRBD1 (6 bases). This CDR3 region has 15 residues. With 1 base removed from V and 7 bases from J, the gap between germline ends came to 12 bases. Germline loops: CDR1 SGHRS, CDR2 YFSETQ. CDR3 nucleotides: TGCGCCAGCAGCTTGATTCAGGGGCCAAATTCACCCCTCCACTTT. Translation: CASSLIQGPNSPLHF.

Only one count was recorded for this clonotype. CDR3 sequence (DNA): TGTGCCAGCCGGGGGGCGGGGGCCTCCTACGAGCAGTACTTC. It specifies CASRGAGASYEQYF. The V and J genes are TRBV2 and TRBJ2-7; D perhaps matches TRBD2 (7 bases). CDR3 length equals 14 residues. Trimming removed 8 bases at V and 0 bases at J, with 14 bases between. From germline, CDR1 is SNHLY and CDR2 FYNNEI.